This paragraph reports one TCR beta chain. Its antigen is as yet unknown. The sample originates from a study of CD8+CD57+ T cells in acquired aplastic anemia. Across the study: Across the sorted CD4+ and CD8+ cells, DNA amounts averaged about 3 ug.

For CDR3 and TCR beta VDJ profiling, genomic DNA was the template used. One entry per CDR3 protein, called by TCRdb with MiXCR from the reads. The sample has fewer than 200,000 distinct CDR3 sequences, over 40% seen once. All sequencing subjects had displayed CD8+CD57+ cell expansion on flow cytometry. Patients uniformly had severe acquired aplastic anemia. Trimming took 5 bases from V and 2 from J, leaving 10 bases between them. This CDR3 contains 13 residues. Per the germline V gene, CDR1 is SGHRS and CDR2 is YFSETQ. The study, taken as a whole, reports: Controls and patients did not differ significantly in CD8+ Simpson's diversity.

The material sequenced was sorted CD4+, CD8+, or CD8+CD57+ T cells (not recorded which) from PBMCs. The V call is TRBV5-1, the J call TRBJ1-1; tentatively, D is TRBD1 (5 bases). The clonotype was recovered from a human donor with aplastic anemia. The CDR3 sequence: CASRTGTNTEAFF. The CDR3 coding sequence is TGCGCCAGCAGAACCGGGACCAACACTGAAGCTTTCTTT.